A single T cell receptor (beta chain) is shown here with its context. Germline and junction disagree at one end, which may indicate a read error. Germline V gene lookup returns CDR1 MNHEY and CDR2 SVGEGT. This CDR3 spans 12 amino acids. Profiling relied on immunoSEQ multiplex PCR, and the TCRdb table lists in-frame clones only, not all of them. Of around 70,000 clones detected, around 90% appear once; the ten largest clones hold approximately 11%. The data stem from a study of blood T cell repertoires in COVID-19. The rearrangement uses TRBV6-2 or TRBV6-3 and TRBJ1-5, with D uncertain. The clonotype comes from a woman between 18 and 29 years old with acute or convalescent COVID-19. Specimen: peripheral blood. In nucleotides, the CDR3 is TGTGCCAGCAGTACGAGGAATCGGCCCCAGCATTTT. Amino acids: CASSTRNRPQHF.